Presented here are 20 T cell receptor beta chains from one specimen sequenced in a study of Tregs in tolerant kidney transplant recipients. Sequenced by immunoSEQ multiplex PCR; TCRdb stores in-frame clones only, minus some. The sample records approximately 99,000 clones, 85% to 90% being singletons. The input for sequencing was CD4+ T cells from blood, taken before the transplant. These receptor sequences come from a human donor who received a combined kidney and bone marrow transplant.

The chain links TRBV19 to TRBJ1-1; 8 bases agree with TRBD1. The V gene end was trimmed by 6 bases and the J gene end by 5 bases; junction bases not matched to a gene: 11. Per the germline V gene, CDR1 is LNHDA and CDR2 is SQIVND (reference sequence). This CDR3 has 15 amino acids. CDR3: CASRLTGAGWTEAFF. As DNA, the CDR3 is TGTGCCAGTAGACTGACAGGGGCCGGTTGGACTGAAGCTTTCTTT. The full variable domain, in which reference TRBV19 and TRBJ1-1 provide the parts outside the CDR3, is DGGITQSPKYLFRKEGQNVTLSCEQNLNHDAMYWYRQDPGQGLRLIYYSQIVNDFQKGDIAEGYSVSREKKESFPLTVTSAQKNPTAFYLCASRLTGAGWTEAFFGQGTRLTVV.

The genes are TRBV6-1 and TRBJ1-1; no clear D gene. The V gene's germline CDR1 is MNHNS and CDR2 SASEGT. V dropped 1 base and J dropped 11 bases, with 11 bases sitting between them. The CDR3 spans 12 residues. This CDR3 reads CASSEVDQRAFF. The CDR3 DNA reads as TGTGCCAGCAGTGAAGTCGACCAGAGGGCTTTCTTT.

This clone was observed a single time. The chain couples TRBV6-6 to TRBJ2-7; TRBD2 aligns across 10 bases. V lost 0 bases and J lost 4; bases outside the gene matches: 3. CDR3 length: 15 amino acids. The germline V gene encodes CDR1 MNHNY and CDR2 SVGAGI (reference sequence). In nucleotides, the CDR3 is TGTGCCAGCAGTTACTCTCTTAGCGGGGGGTACGAGCAGTACTTC. This encodes CASSYSLSGGYEQYF.

The CDR3 is CASSPGPQETQYF. CDR3 coding DNA: TGTGCCAGCAGCCCTGGGCCCCAAGAGACCCAGTACTTC. The chain joins TRBV7-6 to TRBJ2-5; the D is unclear. The CDR3 extends over 13 amino acids. V lost 5 bases, J lost 1 base, and 8 bases lay in between. Germline assignment: CDR1 SGHVS and CDR2 FNYEAQ. Full variable domain (remainder filled in from reference TRBV7-6 and TRBJ2-5): GAGVSQSPRYKVTKRGQDVALRCDPISGHVSLYWYRQALGQGPEFLTYFNYEAQQDKSGLPNDRFSAERPEGSISTLTIQRTEQRDSAMYRCASSPGPQETQYFGPGTRLLVL.

The rearrangement joins TRBV5-6 to TRBJ1-1; the match to TRBD1 covers 8 bases. The CDR3 loop spans 15 amino acids. V was clipped by 4 bases and J by 3 bases; unmatched bases: 8. The germline V gene encodes CDR1 SGHDT and CDR2 YYEEEE. CDR3 region: CASSKGQVSHTEAFF. The CDR3 DNA follows: TGTGCCAGCAGCAAGGGACAGGTGAGTCACACTGAAGCTTTCTTT. The whole variable domain, remainder taken from reference TRBV5-6 and TRBJ1-1, is DAGVTQSPTHLIKTRGQQVTLRCSPKSGHDTVSWYQQALGQGPQFIFQYYEEEERQRGNFPDRFSGHQFPNYSSELNVNALLLGDSALYLCASSKGQVSHTEAFFGQGTRLTVV.

The V gene is TRBV5-1, the J gene TRBJ2-1, with D possibly TRBD1 on 5 matching bases. The CDR3 is 17 amino acids. Germline V lookup: CDR1 SGHRS, CDR2 YFSETQ. The V end was cut by 1 base, the J end by 0 bases, with 14 bases between. CDR3 bases: TGCGCCAGCAGCTTGAGGGGCTCCCCTAGCTCCTACAATGAGCAGTTCTTC. It encodes CASSLRGSPSSYNEQFF. Drawing the rest from reference TRBV5-1 and TRBJ2-1, the complete variable domain is KAGVTQTPRYLIKTRGQQVTLSCSPISGHRSVSWYQQTPGQGLQFLFEYFSETQRNKGNFPGRFSGRQFSNSRSEMNVSTLELGDSALYLCASSLRGSPSSYNEQFFGPGTRLTVL.

V gene TRBV2 combines with J gene TRBJ1-1, with D tentatively TRBD1 (5 bases). Per the germline V gene, CDR1 is SNHLY and CDR2 is FYNNEI. The CDR3 sequence is 16 residues long. The V end was cut by 1 base, the J end by 4 bases, with 16 bases between. CDR3 sequence: CASSEEGGALGTEAFF. The CDR3 DNA follows: TGTGCCAGCAGTGAAGAGGGAGGGGCTTTGGGCACTGAAGCTTTCTTT. The full variable domain, its missing parts supplied by reference TRBV2 and TRBJ1-1, is EPEVTQTPSHQVTQMGQEVILRCVPISNHLYFYWYRQILGQKVEFLVSFYNNEISEKSEIFDDQFSVERPDGSNFTLKIRSTKLEDSAMYFCASSEEGGALGTEAFFGQGTRLTVV.

The chain is built from TRBV7-2 and TRBJ1-2; 9 bases fit TRBD1. V dropped 5 bases and J dropped 4; count of bases not matched to a gene: 8. The CDR3 is 15 residues long. The V gene's germline CDR1 is SGHTA and CDR2 FQGNSA. Here the CDR3 DNA reads TGTGCCAGCAGCCCCGGACAGGGGAAGAGCTATGGCTACACCTTC. It encodes CASSPGQGKSYGYTF.

This chain connects TRBV9 to TRBJ2-7; 12 bases align to TRBD2. Germline trimming cut 4 bases from V and 6 bases from J; bases unmatched to any gene: 5. CDR3 length: 14 amino acids. Germline V gives CDR1 SGDLS, CDR2 YYNGEE. CDR3 sequence reads: CASSPSGRASEQYF. The CDR3 DNA reads as TGTGCCAGCAGCCCTAGCGGGAGGGCCAGCGAGCAGTACTTC. The full variable domain, its missing parts supplied by reference TRBV9 and TRBJ2-7, is DSGVTQTPKHLITATGQRVTLRCSPRSGDLSVYWYQQSLDQGLQFLIQYYNGEERAKGNILERFSAQQFPDLHSELNLSSLELGDSALYFCASSPSGRASEQYFGPGTRLTVT.

The chain joins TRBV6-5 to TRBJ1-2, with 8 positions matching TRBD1. The ends lost 6 bases at V and 2 bases at J; junction bases unmatched: 8. CDR1 MNHEY and CDR2 SVGAGI come from the germline V gene. This CDR3 region has 15 residues. Here the CDR3 DNA reads TGTGCCAGCAGGAAAAGGGACAGGATGAACTATGGCTACACCTTC. It is translated as CASRKRDRMNYGYTF.

This clone was seen a few times. The genes are TRBV12-5 and TRBJ2-5; 10 nucleotides match TRBD2. Germline lookup yields CDR1 LGHNT and CDR2 FRNRAP. V was pared by 5 bases and J by 2 bases, with 5 bases of the junction left unmatched. The length of the CDR3 is 15 residues. The CDR3 region has the DNA TGTGCTAGTGGTCCGGGACTAGCGTCACAAGAGACCCAGTACTTC. Translated, it gives CASGPGLASQETQYF.

The gene calls are TRBV14 and TRBJ1-1; D call uncertain. The CDR3 loop spans 15 amino acids. V lost 1 base to trimming and J lost 1 base, with 10 bases between them. From germline, CDR1 is SGHDN and CDR2 FVKESK. The CDR3 reads CASSQAVTRNTEAFF. The CDR3 region has the DNA TGTGCCAGCAGCCAAGCGGTTACTAGGAACACTGAAGCTTTCTTT.

The chain employs TRBV28 and TRBJ2-6, with a tentative D call TRBD1 (6 bases). CDR3 length equals 14 residues. Deletions cut 7 bases from V and 4 bases from J, with 11 bases between. The germline CDR1 and CDR2 sequences are MDHEN and SYDVKM. CDR3 nucleotide sequence: TGTGCCAGCATCCAGGGGACGGGGGCCAACGTCCTGACTTTC. Translation: CASIQGTGANVLTF.

The DNA of the CDR3 is TGTGCCAGTAGTTGGTCAGGATATAGCAATCAGCCCCAGCATTTT. Its protein product is CASSWSGYSNQPQHF. The chain links TRBV19 to TRBJ1-5; D not certain. This CDR3 has 15 amino acids. V gave up 5 bases and J gave up 0 bases, with 11 bases separating them. Germline CDR1 reads LNHDA; CDR2 reads SQIVND (reference sequence). Complete variable domain (other parts from reference TRBV19 and TRBJ1-5): DGGITQSPKYLFRKEGQNVTLSCEQNLNHDAMYWYRQDPGQGLRLIYYSQIVNDFQKGDIAEGYSVSREKKESFPLTVTSAQKNPTAFYLCASSWSGYSNQPQHFGDGTRLSIL.

V gene TRBV2 combines with J gene TRBJ1-4; the match to TRBD1 covers 11 bases. Germline CDR1 and CDR2: SNHLY and FYNNEI. This CDR3 is built from 15 residues. Trimming took 7 bases from V and 0 from J; bases not matched to a gene: 1. Here the CDR3 reads CASTGQGATNEKLFF. CDR3 bases: TGTGCCAGCACGGGACAGGGGGCAACTAATGAAAAACTGTTTTTT. Full variable domain (outside the CDR3, taken from reference TRBV2 and TRBJ1-4): EPEVTQTPSHQVTQMGQEVILRCVPISNHLYFYWYRQILGQKVEFLVSFYNNEISEKSEIFDDQFSVERPDGSNFTLKIRSTKLEDSAMYFCASTGQGATNEKLFFGSGTQLSVL.

A note on this clone: At one boundary the junction diverges from the germline segment, which might be a read error. This chain uses TRBV11-2 with TRBJ2-7, with 8 bases fitting TRBD1. This CDR3 is built from 17 residues. Germline V gene sequence: CDR1 SGHAT, CDR2 FQNNGV. The CDR3 loop reads CASSLYYRGQASHEQYF. In DNA, the CDR3 is TGTGCCAGCAGCTTATATTATAGGGGACAGGCCTCCCACGAGCAGTACTTC.

This clone was recorded a few times. The gene calls are TRBV7-9 and TRBJ2-2; 8 bases fit TRBD2. Germline trimming cut 3 bases from V and 0 bases from J; bases unmatched to any gene: 3. CDR1 and CDR2 (germline): SEHNR, FQNEAQ (reference sequence). This CDR3 comprises 16 residues. The CDR3 reads CASSFRAGANTGELFF. The CDR3 DNA reads as TGTGCCAGCAGCTTCCGAGCGGGGGCGAACACCGGGGAGCTGTTTTTT.

J is TRBJ1-2 and V is TRBV27; D is perhaps TRBD1 (6 bases). The V end was cut by 5 bases, the J end by 3 bases, with 19 bases between. The CDR3 extends over 16 amino acids. In germline, CDR1 is MNHEY, CDR2 SMNVEV (reference sequence). The CDR3 bases are TGTGCCAGCAGTGCCAACAGGCGGGGGCCTGACTATGGCTACACCTTC. Translated, it gives CASSANRRGPDYGYTF.

This chain links TRBV27 with TRBJ2-3; D is ambiguous. Germline V CDR1 and CDR2: MNHEY, SMNVEV (reference sequence). The V end was cut by 7 bases, the J end by 0 bases, with 11 bases between. The CDR3 has 14 residues. CDR3 region: CASTWSLSTDTQYF. CDR3 coding DNA: TGTGCCAGCACCTGGAGCCTTAGCACAGATACGCAGTATTTT.

The genes are TRBV7-2 and TRBJ2-7, with a weak D call TRBD2 (5 bases). This CDR3 has 17 amino acids. Germline V CDR1 and CDR2: SGHTA, FQGNSA. The germline V and J ends were trimmed by 2 bases and 3 bases, with 20 bases remaining between them. The CDR3 DNA reads TGTGCCAGCAGCTTACCTCCGGGAAGGCGGGCGGTCTACGAGCAGTACTTC. It codes for CASSLPPGRRAVYEQYF.